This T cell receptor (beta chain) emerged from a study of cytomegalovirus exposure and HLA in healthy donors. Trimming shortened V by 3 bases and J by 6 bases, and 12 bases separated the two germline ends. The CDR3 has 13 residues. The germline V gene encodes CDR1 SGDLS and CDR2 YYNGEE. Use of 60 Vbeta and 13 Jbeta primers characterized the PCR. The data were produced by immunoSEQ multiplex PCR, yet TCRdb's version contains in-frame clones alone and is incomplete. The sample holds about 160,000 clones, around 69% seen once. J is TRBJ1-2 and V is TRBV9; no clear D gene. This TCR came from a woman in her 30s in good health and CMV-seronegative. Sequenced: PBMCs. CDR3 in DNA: TGTGCCAGCAGCGCCGCGGAGGAAGATGGCTACACCTTC. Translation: CASSAAEEDGYTF.